Each of the 30 T cell receptor beta chains below was sequenced from the same sample in a study of OX40 agonist ivuxolimab in advanced cancers. Preparation of the library involved the immunoSEQ multiplex PCR assay. This immuneACCESS table, as held by TCRdb, lists in-frame sequences with V and J called but not all clones. Of the missing ones, under half trace to an unresolved V gene in checked studies; the others have no known cause. The sample records around 60,000 clones, about four fifths of which are singletons. The ten largest clonotypes hold roughly 2.1% of the sample. The sample in question was CD4+ or CD8+ T cells sorted from blood, obtained in a trial of the OX40 agonist ivuxolimab. The receptors originated from an adult with an advanced solid tumor such as melanoma, head and neck, liver or kidney cancer.

The rearrangement joins TRBV29-1 to TRBJ2-3, with D unresolved. Trimming pared 8 bases from V and 6 bases from J, leaving 24 bases between. Germline V lookup: CDR1 SQVTM, CDR2 ANQGSEA. The length of the CDR3 is 15 residues. DNA for the CDR3: TGCAGCCTCTCGGGTACAGCCATGAGTTCGGATACGCAGTATTTT. Residues: CSLSGTAMSSDTQYF.

By frequency in the sample, this clone is medium-sized. The chain uses TRBV7-8 and TRBJ2-7, with unresolved D. The length of the CDR3 is 13 residues. The germline V gene encodes CDR1 SGHVS and CDR2 FQNEAQ. Trimming stripped 1 base from V and 5 bases from J, with 9 bases between. The CDR3 protein is CASSLGVSDEQYF. In DNA, the CDR3 is TGTGCCAGCAGCTTAGGTGTTAGTGACGAGCAGTACTTC.

The chain links TRBV7-4 to TRBJ1-6; D possibly corresponds to TRBD1 (6 bases). The CDR3 covers 16 residues. Trimming removed 2 bases from V and 10 bases from J, with 18 bases in between. Germline loops: CDR1 SGHVT, CDR2 SQSDAQ. CDR3: CASSLIGGAGNSPLHF. The CDR3, as DNA: TGTGCCAGCAGCTTAATAGGGGGGGCGGGTAACTCACCCCTCCACTTT.

This clone occurred once. The chain employs TRBV5-5 and TRBJ2-7; D not certain. The CDR3 length is 17 residues. V gave up 1 base and J gave up 4 bases, with 21 bases separating them. Germline CDR1 is SGHKS and CDR2 is YYEKEE (reference sequence). The chain's CDR3 is CASSLSVFAEHLYEQYV. CDR3 DNA sequence: TGTGCCAGCAGCTTGAGCGTTTTCGCGGAGCACTTGTACGAGCAGTACGTC.

CDR3: CASSESGSEKLFF. The CDR3 nucleotides read TGTGCCAGCAGTGAATCAGGGAGTGAAAAACTGTTTTTT. The chain recombines TRBV25-1 with TRBJ1-4; D might be TRBD1 (5 bases). V lost 1 base, J lost 7 bases, and 7 bases lay in between. The CDR3 sequence is 13 residues long. CDR1 is MGHDK, CDR2 SYGVNS, per germline.

The chain joins TRBV5-1 to TRBJ1-2; D unclear. The V gene's germline CDR1 is SGHRS and CDR2 YFSETQ. The V end lost 0 bases, the J end lost 1 base, and 10 bases lay between the germline ends. The CDR3 runs to 15 residues. The CDR3 spells CASSLGQLLNYGYTF. CDR3 sequence (DNA): TGCGCCAGCAGCTTGGGGCAGCTTCTTAACTATGGCTACACCTTC.

V and J are TRBV15 and TRBJ1-2; the D is unclear. Germline V gene data show CDR1 as LNHNV and CDR2 as YYDKDF (reference sequence). The ends were cut back, 0 bases at V and 5 bases at J, with 13 bases in the middle. This CDR3 spans 15 amino acids. CDR3 DNA sequence: TGTGCCACCAGCAGAGATCGAACGATCGGGTATGGCTACACCTTC. It specifies CATSRDRTIGYGYTF.

The chain uses TRBV6-5 and TRBJ1-2; possible D gene TRBD1, 6 bases. In germline, CDR1 is MNHEY, CDR2 SVGAGI. The CDR3 is 14 residues long. The V end lost 5 bases, the J end lost 8 bases, and 18 bases lay between the germline ends. For the CDR3, the DNA is TGTGCCAGCAGTGGGGGTTGGGGGGCGCTAGGCTACACCTTC. This sequence encodes CASSGGWGALGYTF.

The rearrangement links TRBV19 to TRBJ2-6; perhaps TRBD2 as D (5 bases). This CDR3 has 14 residues. Germline CDR1 reads LNHDA; CDR2 reads SQIVND (reference sequence). Trimming shortened V by 4 bases and J by 2 bases, and 6 bases separated the two germline ends. The CDR3 DNA sequence: TGTGCCAGTAGTAACGGGGCTGGGGCCAACGTCCTGACTTTC. It is translated as CASSNGAGANVLTF.

The J gene is TRBJ2-7, the V gene TRBV5-1; 9 bases are shared with TRBD2. This CDR3 is 16 amino acids long. The trim removed 2 bases at V and 2 bases at J, leaving 8 bases unmatched. Germline-derived CDR1 and CDR2 are SGHRS and YFSETQ. The CDR3 bases are TGCGCCAGCAGCTTCACCGGGACTAGCTTTACCTACGAGCAGTACTTC. This gives the protein CASSFTGTSFTYEQYF.

The chain combines TRBV7-2 with TRBJ1-2; weak D call: TRBD1 (5 bases). This CDR3 comprises 15 residues. V was pared by 5 bases and J by 4 bases, with 17 bases between. The germline V gene has CDR1 SGHTA and CDR2 FQGNSA. CDR3 sequence (DNA): TGTGCCAGCAGCCCAGGCGGGGGTGATGCCTATGGCTACACCTTC. It codes for CASSPGGGDAYGYTF.

The V and J genes are TRBV7-2 and TRBJ1-2; D gene ambiguous. The germline V and J ends were trimmed by 4 bases and 2 bases, with 8 bases remaining between them. The CDR3 loop spans 13 amino acids. The germline CDR1 and CDR2 sequences are SGHTA and FQGNSA. The CDR3 DNA reads TGTGCCAGCAGCTCACTTGGGAACTATGGCTACACCTTC. Amino acid sequence: CASSSLGNYGYTF.

The chain recombines TRBV6-5 with TRBJ1-6, with 11 bases aligning to TRBD1. Germline loops: CDR1 MNHEY, CDR2 SVGAGI. CDR3 length equals 14 residues. Trimming took 2 bases from V and 9 from J; bases not matched to a gene: 0. CDR3 DNA sequence: TGTGCCAGCAGTTACGGGACAGGGGGTTCACCCCTCCACTTT. The encoded protein is CASSYGTGGSPLHF.

This chain links TRBV5-1 with TRBJ2-2, with TRBD1 matching over 10 bases. Trimming removed 3 bases from V and 3 bases from J; junction bases left unmatched: 5. The CDR3 has 16 amino acids. Germline assignment: CDR1 SGHRS and CDR2 YFSETQ. The CDR3 region is CASSYAGTGDTGELFF. CDR3 DNA sequence: TGCGCCAGCAGCTATGCCGGGACAGGGGACACCGGGGAGCTGTTTTTT.

This chain joins TRBV19 and TRBJ1-5; 8 nucleotides align to TRBD1. The V gene's germline CDR1 is LNHDA and CDR2 SQIVND (reference sequence). Trimming at V came to 4 bases and at J to 1 base, leaving 0 bases not matched to a gene. The CDR3 length is 14 residues. The CDR3, as DNA: TGTGCCAGTAGTAGACAGGGGAGCAATCAGCCCCAGCATTTT. Translated: CASSRQGSNQPQHF.

The chain carries TRBV7-9 and TRBJ2-2; the D is unclear. Germline CDR1 is SEHNR and CDR2 is FQNEAQ (reference sequence). V lost 4 bases and J 4 bases, leaving 7 bases between the germline ends. CDR3 length equals 13 residues. The CDR3 is CASSSIFTGELFF. Written as DNA, the CDR3 is TGTGCCAGCAGCTCAATATTCACCGGGGAGCTGTTTTTT.

The CDR3 nucleotides read TGCAGCGTTCTTGTGTACAGGTGGGAGACCCAGTACTTC. This encodes CSVLVYRWETQYF. This rearrangement joins TRBV29-1 to TRBJ2-5; D might be TRBD1 (5 bases). This CDR3 region has 13 residues. V lost 5 bases to trimming and J lost 5 bases, with 15 bases between them. Germline CDR1 and CDR2: SQVTM and ANQGSEA.

This clone was counted a few times. The rearrangement links TRBV7-2 to TRBJ1-2; possibly TRBD1 for D (6 bases). CDR1 and CDR2 (germline): SGHTA, FQGNSA. V was cut by 5 bases and J by 5 bases, with 21 bases left in between. This CDR3 contains 16 residues. The CDR3: CASSRPERKQGYGYTF. The CDR3, as DNA: TGTGCCAGCAGCCGCCCGGAAAGGAAGCAGGGGTATGGCTACACCTTC.

V usage is TRBV13 and J usage is TRBJ2-1; 11 bases map to TRBD1. CDR3 size: 15 residues. V shed 5 bases and J 7 bases; nucleotides not matched to a gene: 7. The germline V gene encodes CDR1 PRHDT and CDR2 FYEKMQ (reference sequence). The CDR3 loop is CASSADRGLWNEQFF. The CDR3 coding sequence is TGTGCCAGCAGCGCGGACAGGGGGCTATGGAATGAGCAGTTCTTC. Looking up the rest from reference TRBV13 and TRBJ2-1 gives the full variable domain: AAGVIQSPRHLIKEKRETATLKCYPIPRHDTVYWYQQGPGQDPQFLISFYEKMQSDKGSIPDRFSAQQFSDYHSELNMSSLELGDSALYFCASSADRGLWNEQFFGPGTRLTVL.

For the CDR3, the DNA is TGTGCCAGCAGCTTATGGGGATCTAGGGGGCGCACCGGGGAGCTGTTTTTT. It encodes CASSLWGSRGRTGELFF. This chain uses TRBV7-2 with TRBJ2-2, with 7 positions matching TRBD1. The CDR3 is 17 amino acids. The germline V gene has CDR1 SGHTA and CDR2 FQGNSA. The junction had 10 bases not matched to a gene; V was cut back by 2 bases and J by 4 bases.

V is TRBV2 and J is TRBJ2-7; D remains ambiguous. V dropped 8 bases and J dropped 0 bases, with 14 bases sitting between them. CDR3 length: 14 amino acids. Germline CDR1 is SNHLY and CDR2 is FYNNEI. Written as DNA, the CDR3 is TGTGCCAGCGGCGCGACTGAGAGCTCCTACGAGCAGTACTTC. Protein: CASGATESSYEQYF.

The chain links TRBV25-1 to TRBJ1-4; the D is unclear. This CDR3 has 13 residues. Germline CDR1 is MGHDK and CDR2 is SYGVNS. V was trimmed by 7 bases and J by 0 bases, leaving 6 bases between them. CDR3 protein: CASTGTTNEKLFF. The CDR3 nucleotides are TGTGCCAGCACGGGGACAACTAATGAAAAACTGTTTTTT. The full variable domain, rest sourced from reference TRBV25-1 and TRBJ1-4, is EADIYQTPRYLVIGTGKKITLECSQTMGHDKMYWYQQDPGMELHLIHYSYGVNSTEKGDLSSESTVSRIRTEHFPLTLESARPSHTSQYLCASTGTTNEKLFFGSGTQLSVL.

This clone is medium-sized by share. This sequence joins TRBV5-1 and TRBJ2-4, with D tentatively TRBD1 (6 bases). CDR1 is SGHRS, CDR2 YFSETQ, per germline. Trimming pared 0 bases from V and 7 bases from J, leaving 8 bases between. CDR3 length: 13 residues. This CDR3 is CASSLGQGNIQYF. CDR3 sequence (DNA): TGCGCCAGCAGCTTGGGCCAGGGGAACATTCAGTACTTC. The full variable domain, completed using reference TRBV5-1 and TRBJ2-4, is KAGVTQTPRYLIKTRGQQVTLSCSPISGHRSVSWYQQTPGQGLQFLFEYFSETQRNKGNFPGRFSGRQFSNSRSEMNVSTLELGDSALYLCASSLGQGNIQYFGAGTRLSVL.

CDR3 in amino acids: CASSLGTSYNSPLHF. The DNA of the CDR3 is TGCGCCAGCAGCCTTGGGACCTCCTATAATTCACCCCTCCACTTT. The chain uses TRBV5-1 and TRBJ1-6, with TRBD1 as a possible D gene (5 bases). The V gene's germline CDR1 is SGHRS and CDR2 YFSETQ. V shed 4 bases and J shed 0 bases, with 8 bases lying between them. There are 15 residues in the CDR3.

The chain links TRBV12-5 to TRBJ2-2, with 7 bases aligning to TRBD1. This CDR3 has 16 residues. Germline assignment: CDR1 LGHNT and CDR2 FRNRAP. With V trimmed by 0 bases and J by 6 bases, 7 bases remained unmatched. The CDR3 sequence is CASGLVLRGRAGELFF. CDR3 DNA: TGTGCTAGTGGTTTGGTACTGAGGGGGCGCGCCGGGGAGCTGTTTTTT.

The genes are TRBV5-5 and TRBJ2-3, with D possibly TRBD2 on 6 matching bases. This CDR3 is 16 amino acids long. The germline gives CDR1 SGHKS, CDR2 YYEKEE (reference sequence). V was clipped by 1 base and J by 1 base, with 13 bases between them. The CDR3 sequence is CASSLFVTRGTDTQYF. CDR3 DNA: TGTGCCAGCAGCTTGTTTGTGACTAGGGGCACAGATACGCAGTATTTT.

The gene calls are TRBV5-1 and TRBJ1-1, with D hard to call. CDR1 and CDR2 from the germline V gene are SGHRS and YFSETQ. The germline V and J ends were trimmed by 2 bases and 2 bases, with 10 bases remaining between them. The CDR3 is made up of 14 amino acids. The CDR3 coding sequence is TGCGCCAGCAGCTTCGGGCCGGCCAACACTGAAGCTTTCTTT. Its protein is CASSFGPANTEAFF. Looking up the rest from reference TRBV5-1 and TRBJ1-1 gives the full variable domain: KAGVTQTPRYLIKTRGQQVTLSCSPISGHRSVSWYQQTPGQGLQFLFEYFSETQRNKGNFPGRFSGRQFSNSRSEMNVSTLELGDSALYLCASSFGPANTEAFFGQGTRLTVV.

This chain uses TRBV27 with TRBJ1-5; D not resolved. The V end lost 0 bases, the J end lost 0 bases, and 3 bases lay between the germline ends. The CDR3 length is 14 residues. CDR1 MNHEY and CDR2 SMNVEV come from the germline V gene (reference sequence). CDR3 DNA sequence: TGTGCCAGCAGTTTATCGAATAGCAATCAGCCCCAGCATTTT. Translation: CASSLSNSNQPQHF.

V gene TRBV5-5 combines with J gene TRBJ1-5; D unresolved. This CDR3 comprises 14 residues. Germline values: CDR1 SGHKS, CDR2 YYEKEE (reference sequence). V was cut by 0 bases and J by 4 bases, with 8 bases left in between. The CDR3 DNA reads as TGTGCCAGCAGCTTGGTAGGAGGGAATCAGCCCCAGCATTTT. Its protein is CASSLVGGNQPQHF.

This clone was found a few times. The CDR3, as DNA: TGTGCCAGCGTCGGAAATCTCGGGACCGGGGAGCTGTTTTTT. It is translated as CASVGNLGTGELFF. The chain is built from TRBV6-5 and TRBJ2-2; D gene ambiguous. There are 14 residues in the CDR3. Germline V gene sequence: CDR1 MNHEY, CDR2 SVGAGI. V lost 8 bases, J lost 5 bases, and 15 bases lay in between.